The clone carrying this TCR beta chain was observed a few times. The people who gave samples were healthy Caucasians from Russia, aged about 6 to 100. PBMCs, at least 6 million per sample, were isolated. The CDR3 is 14 residues long. Germline CDR1 reads MNHEY; CDR2 reads SVGEGT. This sample is part of a study of blood T cells in healthy people across ages. The use of a sample-barcoded 5' primer and a J-beta primer mix characterized a second PCR of about 7 to 12 cycles. Each cDNA molecule received a tag from a template-switch adaptor that had 12 random nucleotides. Using its own MiXCR run on the 5' RACE reads, TCRdb lists one record per CDR3 protein. The sample yields around 990,000 distinct CDR3 sequences, approximately 25% seen once. These data are also associated with another study on T cells of mothers and their children. From that paper: A handful of children, together with their three healthy Caucasian mothers, made up the donors.

This sequence was found in a girl aged 2-10 years in good health. Sequenced material: blood. This sequence joins TRBV6-2 or TRBV6-3 and TRBJ2-5; D is perhaps TRBD2 (6 bases). The assigned J gene may be wrong: the sequence end matches TRBJ2-1 better. This CDR3 reads CASSHAGGPGEQFF. Written as DNA, the CDR3 is TGTGCCAGCAGTCACGCCGGAGGGCCGGGGGAGCAGTTCTTC.